The 26 T cell receptor beta chains below were found in one sample sequenced in a study of Graves' ophthalmopathy and Graves' hyperthyroidism. RNA served as the template for amplifying TCR beta CDR3 regions. HTBI primers were employed in first-round RT-PCR, then a second-round multiplex PCR followed. One entry per CDR3 protein results from TCRdb running MiXCR on the multiplex PCR reads. The sample consists of approximately 380,000 distinct CDR3 sequences, around a fifth of them appearing once. Sequencing was carried out using peripheral blood. These TCRs come from a woman aged 18-30 years with stable Graves' hyperthyroidism.

This clonotype has a count of ten or more. This chain connects TRBV7-3 to TRBJ1-5; D possibly corresponds to TRBD1 (6 bases). This CDR3 is 13 amino acids long. Trimming cost V 6 bases and J 6 bases, with 12 bases left between them. CDR1 SGHTA and CDR2 FQGTGA come from the germline V gene. CDR3 nucleotide sequence: TGTGCCAGCAGTTACAGGGTGGGTCAGCCCCAGCATTTT. Translating gives CASSYRVGQPQHF.

This clonotype was picked up many times. The genes are TRBV7-9 and TRBJ2-7; D not resolved. The V end lost 5 bases, the J end lost 6 bases, and 11 bases lay between the germline ends. Germline values: CDR1 SEHNR, CDR2 FQNEAQ (reference sequence). The CDR3 covers 12 residues. The CDR3, as DNA: TGTGCCAGCAGCCTCCAACTGGGCGAGCAGTACTTC. Amino acid sequence: CASSLQLGEQYF.

The chain joins TRBV11-2 to TRBJ2-2; D gene ambiguous. Trimming took off 11 bases at V and 7 bases at J, with 11 bases between the two ends. This CDR3 is 11 amino acids long. Germline CDR1 is SGHAT and CDR2 is FQNNGV. The CDR3 protein is CAVQVGGELFF. The CDR3 DNA reads TGTGCCGTTCAGGTCGGCGGGGAGCTGTTTTTT.

This clonotype has at least ten counts. The rearrangement uses TRBV27 and TRBJ2-5, with D possibly being TRBD1 (6 bases). This CDR3 has 14 residues. Germline-derived CDR1 and CDR2 are MNHEY and SMNVEV (reference sequence). The V and J ends lost 3 bases and 5 bases respectively, with 13 bases between them. Written as DNA, the CDR3 is TGTGCCAGCAGTTTGAGCAGGGGATATGAGACCCAGTACTTC. It encodes CASSLSRGYETQYF.

This clonotype was found many times. V is TRBV2 and J is TRBJ1-3; maybe TRBD1 (5 bases). The germline CDR1 and CDR2 sequences are SNHLY and FYNNEI. V was shortened by 7 bases and J by 0 bases, with 10 bases between the two germline ends. This CDR3 comprises 14 residues. CDR3 protein: CASKRQNSGNTIYF. The DNA for the CDR3 is TGTGCCAGCAAAAGACAGAACTCTGGAAACACCATATATTTT.

This clonotype appeared once. This sequence joins TRBV11-2 and TRBJ2-7; D is undetermined. Germline CDR1 reads SGHAT; CDR2 reads FQNNGV. V shed 2 bases and J shed 3 bases, with 20 bases lying between them. CDR3 size: 17 residues. CDR3: CASSLSLDTMKGYEQYF. CDR3 nucleotide sequence: TGTGCCAGCAGCTTAAGTCTAGACACGATGAAAGGCTACGAGCAGTACTTC.

The V and J genes are TRBV12-3 or TRBV12-4 and TRBJ1-5; 7 bases align to TRBD1. The CDR3 is made up of 14 amino acids. With V trimmed by 5 bases and J by 6 bases, 7 bases remained unmatched. The CDR3 DNA reads TGTGCCAGCAGTACAATAGGGGGCAGTCAGCCCCAGCATTTT. Protein product: CASSTIGGSQPQHF.

This clonotype occurred a few times. This chain connects TRBV4-1 to TRBJ1-1; the D gene is possibly TRBD1 (6 bases). This CDR3 has 16 amino acids. Deletions cut 1 base from V and 1 base from J, with 13 bases between. Germline CDR1 reads MGHRA; CDR2 reads YSYEKL. The CDR3 protein is CASSQGQGLWNTEAFF. CDR3 sequence (DNA): TGCGCCAGCAGCCAAGGGCAGGGGCTTTGGAACACTGAAGCTTTCTTT.

This clonotype was counted at least ten times. The J gene is TRBJ1-2, the V gene TRBV12-3 or TRBV12-4; D unresolved. The CDR3 length is 13 residues. V lost 1 base, J lost 8 bases, and 11 bases lay in between. For the CDR3, the DNA is TGTGCCAGCAGTTTAGGCAGATACGGGGGCTACACCTTC. It encodes CASSLGRYGGYTF.

This clonotype was seen many times. The chain has TRBV10-3 and TRBJ1-2; D may be TRBD1 (5 bases). The germline V and J ends were trimmed by 6 bases and 2 bases, with 10 bases remaining between them. CDR1 and CDR2 (germline): ENHRY, SYGVKD. The CDR3 loop spans 13 amino acids. CDR3 amino acids: CAIRDSINYGYTF. In DNA form, the CDR3 reads TGTGCCATCAGAGACAGTATCAACTATGGCTACACCTTC.

Ten or more counts support this clonotype. The chain carries TRBV12-3 or TRBV12-4 and TRBJ2-2, with a tentative D call TRBD1 (7 bases). The V gene lost 1 base and the J gene lost 5 bases, with 14 bases spanning the gap. CDR3 length: 16 amino acids. In DNA form, the CDR3 reads TGTGCCAGCAGTTTAGGTCTGACAGGGACTACCGGGGAGCTGTTTTTT. It codes for CASSLGLTGTTGELFF.

The chain carries TRBV29-1 and TRBJ2-5, with 9 bases matching TRBD1. This CDR3 region has 15 residues. Germline loops: CDR1 SQVTM, CDR2 ANQGSEA. The V gene end was trimmed by 7 bases and the J gene end by 4 bases; junction bases not matched to a gene: 13. This CDR3 is CSASLGQGRAETQYF. The CDR3 DNA reads TGCAGCGCCTCCCTAGGACAGGGGAGGGCAGAGACCCAGTACTTC.

This clonotype appeared a single time. This chain connects TRBV7-4 to TRBJ1-2, with unresolved D. The V gene's germline CDR1 is SGHVT and CDR2 SQSDAQ. The CDR3 is 17 amino acids. Trimming shortened V by 1 base and J by 6 bases, and 21 bases separated the two germline ends. The CDR3 spells CASSLGFGRRASDGYTF. The CDR3 DNA follows: TGTGCCAGCAGCTTAGGGTTCGGCAGGCGGGCGTCAGATGGCTACACCTTC.

This clonotype was seen only a few times. CDR3 amino acids: CAINTSGRGSTGELFF. The CDR3 nucleotides are TGTGCCATCAATACAAGCGGGAGGGGAAGCACCGGGGAGCTGTTTTTT. This chain uses TRBV10-3 with TRBJ2-2; 10 bases align to TRBD2. V gave up 7 bases and J gave up 4 bases; unmatched junction bases: 9. Germline CDR1 is ENHRY and CDR2 is SYGVKD. CDR3 length: 16 amino acids.

The chain carries TRBV20-1 and TRBJ2-5, with TRBD1 matching over 7 bases. This CDR3 contains 11 residues. V dropped 6 bases and J dropped 7; count of bases not matched to a gene: 5. CDR1 is DFQATT, CDR2 SNEGSKA, per germline (reference sequence). The CDR3 spells CSAMTGWTQYF. CDR3 coding DNA: TGCAGTGCCATGACAGGGTGGACCCAGTACTTC.

The genes are TRBV29-1 and TRBJ2-7; TRBD2 matches 13 bases. In germline, CDR1 is SQVTM, CDR2 ANQGSEA. Losses at the gene ends were 6 bases for V and 4 bases for J; bases not matched to a gene: 6. The CDR3 consists of 14 residues. This chain's CDR3 is CSVKLAGGPYEQYF. In DNA form, the CDR3 reads TGCAGCGTGAAACTAGCGGGAGGGCCTTACGAGCAGTACTTC.

This clonotype was detected ten times or more. The rearrangement links TRBV7-2 to TRBJ2-7, with 7 bases identical to TRBD1. With 8 bases clipped from V and 4 bases from J, the junction kept 14 bases outside the gene matches. CDR1 is SGHTA, CDR2 FQGNSA, per germline. The CDR3 is 15 residues long. The CDR3 sequence: CASGRTRQGSYEQYF. The CDR3 nucleotides are TGTGCCAGCGGCCGTACGCGACAGGGTTCTTACGAGCAGTACTTC.

The genes are TRBV6-1 and TRBJ2-7; tentatively, D is TRBD2 (5 bases). The CDR3 has 11 residues. From germline, CDR1 is MNHNS and CDR2 SASEGT. The V and J ends lost 10 bases and 3 bases respectively, with 10 bases between them. CDR3: CAINDYYEQYF. CDR3 coding DNA: TGTGCCATCAATGACTACTACGAGCAGTACTTC.

This clonotype was recorded many times. V is TRBV12-3 or TRBV12-4 and J is TRBJ2-5; D is possibly TRBD1 (7 bases). This CDR3 has 15 residues. V was cut by 5 bases and J by 5 bases, with 18 bases left in between. CDR3 nucleotide sequence: TGTGCCAGCAGTCCACGGACAGGAGGGAGGGAGACCCAGTACTTC. As protein: CASSPRTGGRETQYF.

This sequence joins TRBV12-3 or TRBV12-4 and TRBJ1-1, with D unresolved. The ends were cut back, 6 bases at V and 1 base at J, with 12 bases in the middle. This CDR3 contains 14 residues. The CDR3 nucleotides read TGTGCCAGCAGGCCCCCCCCCTGGAACACTGAAGCTTTCTTT. The encoded protein is CASRPPPWNTEAFF.

This clonotype was recorded a few times. This sequence joins TRBV19 and TRBJ2-4; TRBD2 is a possible D gene (5 bases). The V gene's germline CDR1 is LNHDA and CDR2 SQIVND (reference sequence). This CDR3 is built from 15 residues. V lost 3 bases and J 6 bases, leaving 15 bases between the germline ends. In DNA, the CDR3 is TGTGCCAGTAGTATGGCACCGAGGGTCGGAAACATTCAGTACTTC. Its protein product is CASSMAPRVGNIQYF.

The chain links TRBV7-2 to TRBJ2-5, with TRBD2 as a possible D gene (6 bases). The CDR3 runs to 15 residues. Germline V lookup: CDR1 SGHTA, CDR2 FQGNSA. Trimming pared 4 bases from V and 4 bases from J, leaving 16 bases between. CDR3 amino acids: CASSSREPRAETQYF. DNA for the CDR3: TGTGCCAGCAGCTCCCGGGAGCCAAGGGCAGAGACCCAGTACTTC.

This clonotype occurred many times. The CDR3, as DNA: TGTGCCAGCAGTGGCCTCCTTGGGCAGTACTTC. Residues: CASSGLLGQYF. The chain carries TRBV25-1 and TRBJ2-7; D is unresolved. CDR3 size: 11 residues. Between the trimmed V and J ends, which lost 4 bases and 9 bases, there was a span of 10 bases. Germline-derived CDR1 and CDR2 are MGHDK and SYGVNS.

This clonotype showed up many times. This chain joins TRBV11-2 and TRBJ2-2; 9 bases agree with TRBD1. Germline V lookup: CDR1 SGHAT, CDR2 FQNNGV. This CDR3 is 15 amino acids long. J gave up 5 bases and V 3 bases, and 4 bases lay outside the gene matches. The CDR3 loop reads CASSFGTGWTGELFF. CDR3 bases: TGTGCCAGCAGCTTTGGGACAGGGTGGACCGGGGAGCTGTTTTTT.

This clonotype was counted ten times or more. The chain uses TRBV10-3 and TRBJ2-7, with TRBD2 matching over 8 bases. The V and J ends lost 3 bases and 4 bases, in that order; junction bases with no gene match: 2. The CDR3 has 13 amino acids. The germline CDR1 and CDR2 sequences are ENHRY and SYGVKD. CDR3 in DNA: TGTGCCATCAGTGAAGGGACTAGTTACGAGCAGTACTTC. This sequence encodes CAISEGTSYEQYF.

V gene TRBV19 combines with J gene TRBJ2-7, with a tentative D call TRBD2 (6 bases). The CDR3 length is 13 residues. The germline V gene has CDR1 LNHDA and CDR2 SQIVND (reference sequence). Trimming shortened V by 3 bases and J by 7 bases, and 13 bases separated the two germline ends. The CDR3 region is CASSISPGGEQYF. CDR3 in DNA: TGTGCCAGTAGTATCTCTCCCGGAGGGGAGCAGTACTTC.